Listed below are T cell receptor beta chains from one sample, sequenced in a study of T cells in Graves' hyperthyroidism and ophthalmopathy. In TCRdb, the multiplex PCR reads were re-called with MiXCR into one record per CDR3 protein. The sample yields roughly 380,000 distinct CDR3 sequences, roughly 18% seen once. The material sequenced was blood. These receptors were collected from a woman between 35 and 50 years old with Graves' ophthalmopathy. The CDR3 runs from the conserved cysteine through the conserved F or W. A D gene is named only where the DNA matches it firmly. Only part of the rows carry a size: once, few, many, or a class if the clone is expanded.

TRBJ2-7,TRBV20-1,few,TRBD2,CSATPPGLAQSNSYEQYF,TGCAGTGCTACCCCTCCGGGACTAGCGCAATCAAACTCCTACGAGCAGTACTTC
TRBJ1-2,TRBV5-1,many,.,CASSVSGTPTINYGYTF,TGCGCCAGCAGCGTTTCCGGGACTCCAACGATTAACTATGGCTACACCTTC
TRBJ2-2,TRBV19,.,.,CASSRDPVTGELFF,TGTGCCAGTAGTAGGGATCCCGTCACCGGGGAGCTGTTTTTT
TRBJ1-2,TRBV20-1,.,.,CSASLPEILYGYTF,TGCAGTGCTAGTCTTCCAGAAATCCTCTATGGCTACACCTTC
TRBJ2-4,TRBV30,many,.,CAWSIRTAAKNIQYF,TGTGCCTGGTCAATTCGGACCGCAGCCAAAAACATTCAGTACTTC
TRBJ2-7,TRBV19,few,.,CASSKQGGTYEQYF,TGTGCCAGTAGTAAGCAGGGGGGAACCTACGAGCAGTACTTC
TRBJ1-1,TRBV28,many,.,CASSSFGRVNTEAFF,TGTGCCAGCAGTTCCTTCGGCAGGGTGAACACTGAAGCTTTCTTT
TRBJ1-2,TRBV20-1,.,.,CSASREARDYGYTF,TGCAGTGCTTCCCGGGAGGCGAGGGACTATGGCTACACCTTC
TRBJ2-4,TRBV28,many,.,CASSLSSRWNIQYF,TGTGCCAGCAGTTTATCGAGTAGGTGGAACATTCAGTACTTC
TRBJ1-1,TRBV25-1,many,.,CASSAGIYTEAFF,TGTGCCAGCAGTGCGGGGATATACACTGAAGCTTTCTTT
TRBJ1-6,TRBV9,.,.,CASNNGGTSSPLHF,TGTGCCAGCAACAACGGAGGTACTTCTTCACCCCTCCACTTT
TRBJ2-4,TRBV6-1,many,TRBD1,CASSGSGGPPQNIQYF,TGTGCCAGCAGTGGCTCAGGGGGCCCGCCCCAAAACATTCAGTACTTC
TRBJ2-5,TRBV7-6,few,.,CASSGGRITSQETQYF,TGTGCCAGCAGCGGGGGCAGAATTACGTCCCAAGAGACCCAGTACTTC
TRBJ2-3,TRBV6-4,.,TRBD1,CASRTTQGKGTDAQYF,TGTGCCAGCAGGACTACACAGGGGAAGGGCACAGATGCGCAGTATTTT
TRBJ2-7,TRBV12-5,many,TRBD2,CASGLVRGLAGGTYEQYF,TGTGCTAGTGGTTTGGTACGGGGACTAGCGGGAGGTACCTACGAGCAGTACTTC
TRBJ1-2,TRBV29-1,many,TRBD1,CSVAGTGGFIYGYTF,TGCAGCGTCGCGGGGACAGGGGGCTTCATCTATGGCTACACCTTC
TRBJ1-2,TRBV20-1,many,TRBD1,CSATDREDDYGYTF,TGCAGTGCTACAGACAGGGAGGACGACTATGGCTACACCTTC
TRBJ2-5,TRBV5-1,many,TRBD1,CASTMTGPQETQYF,TGCGCCAGCACCATGACAGGGCCACAAGAGACCCAGTACTTC
TRBJ2-5,TRBV7-9,many,.,CTSSLFLASQETQYF,TGTACCAGCAGCTTATTTCTGGCCAGCCAAGAGACCCAGTACTTC
TRBJ2-2,TRBV30,.,.,CASQVPTGELFF,TGTGCCTCCCAGGTGCCCACCGGGGAGCTGTTTTTT
TRBJ1-2,TRBV2,many,.,CASSDWGANYGYTF,TGTGCCAGCAGTGATTGGGGCGCTAACTATGGCTACACCTTC
TRBJ2-5,TRBV10-1,many,.,CASQETVQETQYF,TGCGCCAGCCAAGAGACAGTACAAGAGACCCAGTACTTC
TRBJ2-7,TRBV6-1,many,TRBD2,CASSEPRTSGTFLPYEQYF,TGTGCCAGCAGTGAACCGCGGACTAGCGGGACCTTCCTCCCCTACGAGCAGTACTTC
TRBJ2-2,TRBV7-2,many,TRBD2,CASSLGPSGGELFF,TGTGCCAGCAGCTTAGGGCCTAGCGGCGGGGAGCTGTTTTTT
TRBJ1-2,TRBV12-3/TRBV12-4,.,.,CASGGVNYGYTF,TGTGCCAGCGGTGGGGTCAACTATGGCTACACCTTC
TRBJ1-2,TRBV20-1,many,TRBD1,CSAPGTGGFGYTF,TGCAGTGCGCCCGGGACAGGGGGCTTTGGCTACACCTTC
TRBJ1-6,TRBV15,many,.,CATSRVSNSPLHF,TGTGCCACCAGCAGAGTTAGCAATTCACCCCTCCACTTT
TRBJ1-1,TRBV27,many,.,CASTPWGRNTEAFF,TGTGCCAGCACCCCTTGGGGCCGAAACACTGAAGCTTTCTTT
TRBJ2-7,TRBV7-8,.,TRBD2,CASSSGLGTSGYEQYF,TGTGCCAGCAGCTCAGGGTTGGGGACTAGCGGCTACGAGCAGTACTTC
TRBJ2-3,TRBV28,many,.,CASSLTAPTDTQYF,TGTGCCAGCAGTCTCACAGCCCCCACAGATACGCAGTATTTT
TRBJ1-1,TRBV28,many,.,CASSGGGNTEAFF,TGTGCCAGCAGCGGGGGGGGGAACACTGAAGCTTTCTTT
TRBJ1-1,TRBV11-2,many,TRBD1,CASSLDRGAYTEAFF,TGTGCCAGCAGCTTAGACAGGGGGGCGTACACTGAAGCTTTCTTT
TRBJ1-5,TRBV7-2,many,.,CASSLQNQPQHF,TGTGCCAGCAGCCTCCAAAATCAGCCCCAGCATTTT
TRBJ2-7,TRBV28,many,.,CTSLRGSYEQYF,TGTACCAGCCTTAGGGGTTCCTACGAGCAGTACTTC
TRBJ1-2,TRBV28,.,.,CASSPEDRIFYGYTF,TGTGCCAGCAGTCCGGAAGACAGGATTTTCTATGGCTACACCTTC
TRBJ2-7,TRBV28,many,TRBD2,CASRGLAGDYEQYF,TGTGCCAGCAGGGGACTAGCGGGAGACTACGAGCAGTACTTC
TRBJ2-2,TRBV11-2,many,.,CASSLPGQNTGELFF,TGTGCCAGCAGCTTACCGGGACAGAACACCGGGGAGCTGTTTTTT
TRBJ1-5,TRBV12-5,.,TRBD1,CASGLPPGQGASGNQPQHF,TGTGCTAGTGGTTTGCCCCCGGGACAGGGGGCGTCTGGCAATCAGCCCCAGCATTTT
TRBJ1-2,TRBV29-1,once,.,CSVEDPRVTFYTF,TGCAGCGTTGAAGATCCCAGGGTTACGTTCTACACCTTC
TRBJ2-7,TRBV6-1,.,TRBD2,CASSESSSGRELSYEQYF,TGTGCCAGCAGTGAATCGTCTAGCGGACGAGAGTTGTCCTACGAGCAGTACTTC